Listed here is a single T cell receptor beta chain. What it binds is not known. After removal of 4 bases from V and 9 bases from J, the junction contained 11 bases not matched to a gene. Germline V gene data show CDR1 as SQVTM and CDR2 as ANQGSEA. The CDR3 is made up of 14 amino acids. The PCR employed 60 Vbeta primers together with 13 Jbeta primers. The table came from immunoSEQ multiplex PCR; TCRdb's copy has only in-frame clones and leaves some out. The table records about 150,000 clones, 75% of them present only once. This sample is drawn from a study of cytomegalovirus exposure and HLA in healthy donors. Notes on the study in general: Accurate predictions that matched the HLA-A and HLA-B alleles of most subjects were reportedly made from TCR beta sequences. A later analysis, which compared TCR beta chains of equal frequency, found the HLA-associated ones more clonally expanded.

The sample comprised PBMCs. This TCR derives from a man between 18 and 35 years old in good health and CMV-seropositive. This rearrangement joins TRBV29-1 to TRBJ2-7, with TRBD2 matching 11 bases. The CDR3 is CSVAPGTSGVGQYF. As DNA, the CDR3 is TGCAGCGTTGCGCCCGGGACTAGCGGCGTAGGGCAGTACTTC.